One and the same sample provided the 5 T cell receptor beta chains below, sequenced in a study of blood T cell repertoires in COVID-19 (TCRdb year 2020). Library preparation used the immunoSEQ multiplex PCR assay. TCRdb limited this immuneACCESS table to in-frame rearrangements with V and J called. A share of clones is missing; checked studies link under half to unresolved V genes, and the rest is unexplained. For this sample there are fewer than 180,000 clones; 75% to 90% appear just once. Roughly 2.2% of the sample comes from the top ten. The sample was peripheral blood. The receptor source for this set is a man in his 70s with acute or convalescent COVID-19.

The gene calls are TRBV27 and TRBJ1-2, with D hard to call. Germline CDR1 reads MNHEY; CDR2 reads SMNVEV (reference sequence). Between the trimmed V and J ends, which lost 4 bases and 4 bases, there was a span of 16 bases. The CDR3 covers 15 residues. The CDR3 DNA reads as TGTGCCAGCAGTTACGCCCCAGGATTGACCTATGGCTACACCTTC. This encodes CASSYAPGLTYGYTF.

V gene TRBV6-5 combines with J gene TRBJ2-7; maybe TRBD2 (5 bases). The CDR3 has 14 amino acids. CDR1 and CDR2 (germline): MNHEY, SVGAGI. V was trimmed by 6 bases and J by 5 bases, leaving 17 bases between them. For the CDR3, the DNA is TGTGCCAGCAGCTCAACTAGATCTCGAAACGAGCAGTACTTC. It encodes CASSSTRSRNEQYF.

The chain couples TRBV19 to TRBJ1-1; 9 bases are shared with TRBD1. The CDR3 extends over 15 amino acids. The V gene's germline CDR1 is LNHDA and CDR2 SQIVND (reference sequence). Losses at the gene ends were 2 bases for V and 3 bases for J; bases not matched to a gene: 4. The CDR3 region has the DNA TGTGCCAGTAGTATAAGGACAGGGGCGGACACTGAAGCTTTCTTT. It specifies CASSIRTGADTEAFF.

The V gene is TRBV2, the J gene TRBJ2-1, with TRBD2 matching 12 bases. V trimming: 4 bases; J trimming: 8 bases; junction bases outside the gene matches: 6. The CDR3 is made up of 15 amino acids. Germline lookup yields CDR1 SNHLY and CDR2 FYNNEI. The CDR3 here is CASSAGLAGTHEQFF. The CDR3 bases are TGTGCCAGCAGTGCTGGACTAGCGGGAACTCATGAGCAGTTCTTC.

The chain is built from TRBV27 and TRBJ2-5, with D tentatively TRBD1 (6 bases). Trimming pared 5 bases from V and 0 bases from J, leaving 16 bases between. Germline lookup yields CDR1 MNHEY and CDR2 SMNVEV (reference sequence). The CDR3 is 16 residues long. The chain's CDR3 is CASSLTGAPDQETQYF. Written as DNA, the CDR3 is TGTGCCAGCAGTCTGACAGGTGCCCCGGACCAAGAGACCCAGTACTTC.